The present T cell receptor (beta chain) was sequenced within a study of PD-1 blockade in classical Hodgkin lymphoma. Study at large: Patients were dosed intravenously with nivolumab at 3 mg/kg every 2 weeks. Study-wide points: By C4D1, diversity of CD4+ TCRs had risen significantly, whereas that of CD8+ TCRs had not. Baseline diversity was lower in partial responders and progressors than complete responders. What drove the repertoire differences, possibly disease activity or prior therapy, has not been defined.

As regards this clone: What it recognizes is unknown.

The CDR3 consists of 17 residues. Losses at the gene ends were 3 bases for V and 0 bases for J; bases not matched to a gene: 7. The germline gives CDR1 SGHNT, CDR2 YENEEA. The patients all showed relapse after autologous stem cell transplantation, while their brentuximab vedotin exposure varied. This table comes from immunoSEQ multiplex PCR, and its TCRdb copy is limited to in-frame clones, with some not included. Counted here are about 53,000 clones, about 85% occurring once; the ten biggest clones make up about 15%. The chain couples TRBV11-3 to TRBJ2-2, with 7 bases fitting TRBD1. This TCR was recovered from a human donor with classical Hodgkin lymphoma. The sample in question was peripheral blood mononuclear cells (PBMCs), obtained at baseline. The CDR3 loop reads CASSFLRQGANTGELFF. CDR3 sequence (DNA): TGTGCCAGCAGCTTCCTCAGACAGGGCGCGAACACCGGGGAGCTGTTTTTT.